This T cell receptor (beta chain) was recovered during a study of blood T cell repertoires in COVID-19. Trimming cost V 3 bases and J 0 bases, with 12 bases left between them. The germline gives CDR1 KGHSH, CDR2 LQKENI. The CDR3 loop spans 16 amino acids. Here immunoSEQ multiplex PCR was the method, and the copy in TCRdb shows in-frame clones only, minus some. The sample yields roughly 400,000 clones, 91% seen once. Participants, 18 to 89 years old, spanned some 23 US areas. Sequencing was done on a sample of PBMCs or T cells enriched from blood (not recorded which). This sequence joins TRBV18 and TRBJ1-3; a weak D match, TRBD1 (6 bases). This TCR was recovered from a woman in her 40s who had been exposed to COVID-19. CDR3 sequence (DNA): TGTGCCAGCTCACCCTGGGACACGAGCTCTGGAAACACCATATATTTT. Protein sequence: CASSPWDTSSGNTIYF.